Presented here are 4 T cell receptor beta chains from one specimen sequenced in a study of blood T cell repertoires in COVID-19. Generated by immunoSEQ multiplex PCR, the TCRdb table keeps only in-frame clones and is missing some. This table holds roughly 250,000 clones, 81% found once. Sequencing was carried out using peripheral blood. These receptors all stem from a woman aged 60 to 75 with active or convalescent COVID-19.

CDR3 in amino acids: CASSPGGSGANVLTF. The CDR3 DNA reads as TGTGCCAGCAGCCCGGGGGGCTCTGGGGCCAACGTCCTGACTTTC. This chain connects TRBV7-6 to TRBJ2-6, with 7 bases that match TRBD2. CDR3 length: 15 amino acids. V lost 5 bases and J lost 0; bases outside the gene matches: 1. Germline CDR1 and CDR2: SGHVS and FNYEAQ.

The CDR3 nucleotides are TGTGCCAGCAGCTTTTCTGGGGCCGACGAGCAGTACTTC. Residues: CASSFSGADEQYF. J is TRBJ2-7 and V is TRBV11-3; tentative D call: TRBD1 (5 bases). The CDR3 length is 13 residues. The V gene's germline CDR1 is SGHNT and CDR2 YENEEA. V was pared by 3 bases and J by 5 bases, with 11 bases between.

This rearrangement joins TRBV6-6 to TRBJ1-2; weak D call: TRBD1 (5 bases). V lost 6 bases, J lost 6 bases, and 11 bases lay in between. The germline V gene has CDR1 MNHNY and CDR2 SVGAGI (reference sequence). CDR3 length equals 12 residues. CDR3 sequence (DNA): TGTGCCAGCAGCCCGCGGGGCCATGGCTACACCTTC. Translating gives CASSPRGHGYTF.

The chain carries TRBV11-1 and TRBJ2-7; TRBD2 aligns across 8 bases. The CDR3 extends over 13 amino acids. Germline trimming cut 3 bases from V and 12 bases from J; bases unmatched to any gene: 10. Germline V gene sequence: CDR1 SGHAT, CDR2 FQDESV (reference sequence). This CDR3 reads CASSFSRRGGLYF. DNA of the CDR3: TGTGCCAGCAGCTTCTCCCGACGCGGGGGGCTGTACTTC.